What follows is one T cell receptor (beta chain) and its context. Antigen: not known. The sample belongs to a study of a mutant IDH1 vaccine in newly diagnosed glioma. Study-wide context: The initiation of vaccination occurred 4-6 weeks after radiotherapy alone, or with temozolomide cycles. Receipt of radiotherapy, temozolomide, or both preceded the study, and most received both.

Time point denoted: week 11, during vaccination. It was 300 ug of mutant IDH1 20-mer peptide that made up each vaccine dose, given with topical imiquimod. TCRdb's copy holds only in-frame clones and misses some; the assay was immunoSEQ multiplex PCR. The sample contains 120,000 or so clones, around three quarters of which appear only once. Germline V gives CDR1 MNHEY, CDR2 SVGAGI. The CDR3 contains 15 residues. Trimming stripped 2 bases from V and 4 bases from J, with 14 bases between. The sequencing here drew on PBMCs, taken from a glioma patient whose treatment included an IDH1 peptide vaccine. This sequence originates from a man in his forties with glioma. J is TRBJ2-5 and V is TRBV6-5; maybe TRBD1 (5 bases). CDR3 sequence: CASSYAQARLETQYF. Here the CDR3 DNA reads TGTGCCAGCAGTTACGCACAGGCGAGGTTAGAGACCCAGTACTTC.